This TCR beta chain was documented in a study of blood T cell repertoires in COVID-19. Here immunoSEQ multiplex PCR was the method, and the copy in TCRdb shows in-frame clones only, minus some. Of more than 15,000 clones in the sample, 91% were seen once. The V gene's germline CDR1 is LGHNA and CDR2 YSLEER. V gave up 1 base and J gave up 8 bases, with 18 bases separating them. This CDR3 is 16 amino acids long. V gene TRBV4-3 combines with J gene TRBJ2-1; no reliable D call. This TCR came from a human donor in a cohort sampled during active COVID-19. The specimen sequenced was peripheral blood. CDR3 sequence reads: CASSQGWVAASDEQFF. The DNA for the CDR3 is TGCGCCAGCAGCCAAGGATGGGTAGCAGCCTCGGATGAGCAGTTCTTC.